This T cell receptor beta chain was observed in a study of T cell responses to AZD1222 COVID-19 vaccine. Trimming at V came to 5 bases and at J to 7 bases, leaving 5 bases not matched to a gene. In germline, CDR1 is SGHAT, CDR2 FQNNGV. This CDR3 region has 13 residues. Whole-study findings and limits: None of the repertoires were sampled until the peak T cell response had passed. Spike-specific TCR repertoires showed rising breadth and depth after two AZD1222 doses. Close to half of spike-specific TCRs reportedly recognize unmutated variant regions.

Sequenced by immunoSEQ multiplex PCR; TCRdb stores in-frame clones only, minus some. Counted here are around 130,000 clones, more than 70% occurring once; the ten biggest clones make up over 3%. About this clone itself: The antigen is not known.

The sequence came from an adult who received the AZD1222 COVID-19 vaccine. This chain links TRBV11-2 with TRBJ1-5; 7 bases line up with TRBD1. The input for sequencing was peripheral blood, taken 28 days after the second AZD1222 dose. The CDR3 here is CASSRTGDQPQHF. In nucleotides, the CDR3 is TGTGCCAGCAGCCGCACAGGGGACCAGCCCCAGCATTTT.